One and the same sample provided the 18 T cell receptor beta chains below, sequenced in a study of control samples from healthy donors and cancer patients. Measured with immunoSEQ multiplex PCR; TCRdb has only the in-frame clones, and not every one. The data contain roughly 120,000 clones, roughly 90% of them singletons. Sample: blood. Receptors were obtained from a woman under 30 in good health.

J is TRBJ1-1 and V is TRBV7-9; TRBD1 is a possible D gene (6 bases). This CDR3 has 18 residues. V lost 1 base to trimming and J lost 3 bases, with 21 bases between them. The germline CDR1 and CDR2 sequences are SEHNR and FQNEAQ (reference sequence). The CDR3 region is CASSLEGERTGKDTEAFF. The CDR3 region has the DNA TGTGCCAGCAGCTTAGAAGGAGAAAGAACAGGGAAGGACACTGAAGCTTTCTTT.

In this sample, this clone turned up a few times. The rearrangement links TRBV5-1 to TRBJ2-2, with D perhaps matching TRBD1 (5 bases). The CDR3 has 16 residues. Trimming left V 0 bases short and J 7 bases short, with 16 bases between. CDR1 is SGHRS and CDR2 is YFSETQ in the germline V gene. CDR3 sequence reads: CASSLGTNPGGGELFF. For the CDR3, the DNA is TGCGCCAGCAGCTTGGGGACAAACCCGGGCGGCGGGGAGCTGTTTTTT.

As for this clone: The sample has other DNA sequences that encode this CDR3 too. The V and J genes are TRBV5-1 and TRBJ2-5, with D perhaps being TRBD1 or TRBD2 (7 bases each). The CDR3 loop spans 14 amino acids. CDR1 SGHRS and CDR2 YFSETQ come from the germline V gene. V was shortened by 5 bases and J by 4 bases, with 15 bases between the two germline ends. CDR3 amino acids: CASSQRDRIETQYF. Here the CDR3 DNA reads TGCGCCAGCAGTCAGCGGGACAGAATAGAGACCCAGTACTTC.

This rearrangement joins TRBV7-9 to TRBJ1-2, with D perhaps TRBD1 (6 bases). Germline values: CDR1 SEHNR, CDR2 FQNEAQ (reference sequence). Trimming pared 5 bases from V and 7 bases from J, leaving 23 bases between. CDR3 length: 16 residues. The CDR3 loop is CASSTSGGAGVSGYTF. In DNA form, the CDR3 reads TGTGCCAGCAGCACCTCGGGGGGGGCGGGAGTCTCTGGCTACACCTTC. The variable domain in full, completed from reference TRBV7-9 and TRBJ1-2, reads DTGVSQNPRHKITKRGQNVTFRCDPISEHNRLYWYRQTLGQGPEFLTYFQNEAQLEKSRLLSDRFSAERPKGSFSTLEIQRTEQGDSAMYLCASSTSGGAGVSGYTFGSGTRLTVV.

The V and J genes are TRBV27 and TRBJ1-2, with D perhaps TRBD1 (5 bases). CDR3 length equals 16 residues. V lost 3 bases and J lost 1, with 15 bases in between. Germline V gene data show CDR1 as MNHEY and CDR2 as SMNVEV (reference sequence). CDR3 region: CASSFSGPGDNYGYTF. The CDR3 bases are TGTGCCAGCAGTTTCTCGGGGCCCGGCGATAACTATGGCTACACCTTC.

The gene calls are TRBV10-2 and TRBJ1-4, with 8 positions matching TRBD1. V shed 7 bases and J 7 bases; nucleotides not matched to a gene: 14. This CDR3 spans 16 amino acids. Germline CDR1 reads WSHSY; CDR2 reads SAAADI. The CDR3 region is CASKRGDRGDSEKLFF. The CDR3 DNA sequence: TGCGCCAGCAAGAGGGGAGACAGGGGAGATAGTGAAAAACTGTTTTTT.

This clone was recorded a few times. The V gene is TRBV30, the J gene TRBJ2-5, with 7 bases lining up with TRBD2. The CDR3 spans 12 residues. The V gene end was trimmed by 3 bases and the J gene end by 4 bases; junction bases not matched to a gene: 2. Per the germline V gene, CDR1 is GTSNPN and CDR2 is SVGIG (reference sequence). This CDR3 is CAWRGGRETQYF. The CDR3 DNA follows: TGTGCCTGGAGGGGAGGGCGAGAGACCCAGTACTTC.

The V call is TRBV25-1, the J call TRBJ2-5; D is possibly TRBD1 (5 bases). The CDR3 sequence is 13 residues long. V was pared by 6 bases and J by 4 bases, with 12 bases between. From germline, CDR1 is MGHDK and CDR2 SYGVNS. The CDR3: CASSSGMGETQYF. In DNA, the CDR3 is TGTGCCAGCAGCTCAGGGATGGGAGAGACCCAGTACTTC.

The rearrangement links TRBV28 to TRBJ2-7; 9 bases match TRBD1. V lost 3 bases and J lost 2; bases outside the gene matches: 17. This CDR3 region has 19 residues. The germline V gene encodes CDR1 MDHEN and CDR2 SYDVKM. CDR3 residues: CASSLFGQGKNPFPYEQYF. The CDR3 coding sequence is TGTGCCAGCAGTTTGTTCGGACAGGGGAAAAATCCGTTTCCCTACGAGCAGTACTTC.

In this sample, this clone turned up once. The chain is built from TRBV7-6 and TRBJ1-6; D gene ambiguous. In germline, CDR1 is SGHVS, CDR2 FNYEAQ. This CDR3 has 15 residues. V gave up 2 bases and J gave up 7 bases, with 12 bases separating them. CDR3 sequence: CASSLQAGPNSPLHF. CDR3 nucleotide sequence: TGTGCCAGCAGCTTACAGGCAGGACCAAATTCACCCCTCCACTTT.

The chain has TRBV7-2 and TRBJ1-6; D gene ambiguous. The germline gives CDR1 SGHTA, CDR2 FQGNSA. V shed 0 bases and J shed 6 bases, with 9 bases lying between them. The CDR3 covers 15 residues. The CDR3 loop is CASSLARASNSPLHF. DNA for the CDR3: TGTGCCAGCAGCTTAGCGCGGGCCTCTAATTCACCCCTCCACTTT.

CDR3 in DNA: TGTGCCAGCAGTTTGGCAGGGGGTATAGGCTACACCTTC. It codes for CASSLAGGIGYTF. J is TRBJ1-2 and V is TRBV27; 7 bases line up with TRBD1. The trim removed 3 bases at V and 8 bases at J, leaving 6 bases unmatched. The CDR3 is 13 amino acids. Per germline, CDR1 MNHEY and CDR2 SMNVEV (reference sequence).

This CDR3 reads CASSPQPCKQYF. For the CDR3, the DNA is TGTGCCAGTAGTCCCCAACCCTGTAAGCAGTACTTC. This rearrangement joins TRBV19 to TRBJ2-7; D ambiguous. The CDR3 contains 12 residues. The germline V gene encodes CDR1 LNHDA and CDR2 SQIVND (reference sequence). V shed 5 bases and J shed 8 bases, with 13 bases lying between them.

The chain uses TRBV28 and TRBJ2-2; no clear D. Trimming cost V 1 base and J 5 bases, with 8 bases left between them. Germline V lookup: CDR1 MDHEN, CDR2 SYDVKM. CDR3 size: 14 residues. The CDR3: CASSLYPRTGELFF. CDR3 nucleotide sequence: TGTGCCAGCAGTTTATACCCCCGGACCGGGGAGCTGTTTTTT.

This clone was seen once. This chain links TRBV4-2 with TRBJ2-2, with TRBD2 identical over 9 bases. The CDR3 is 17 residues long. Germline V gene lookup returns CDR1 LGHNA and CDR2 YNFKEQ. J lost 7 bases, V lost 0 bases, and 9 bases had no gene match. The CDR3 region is CASSQDGGRARGGELFF. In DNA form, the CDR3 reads TGTGCCAGCAGCCAAGATGGCGGGAGGGCCAGGGGCGGGGAGCTGTTTTTT.

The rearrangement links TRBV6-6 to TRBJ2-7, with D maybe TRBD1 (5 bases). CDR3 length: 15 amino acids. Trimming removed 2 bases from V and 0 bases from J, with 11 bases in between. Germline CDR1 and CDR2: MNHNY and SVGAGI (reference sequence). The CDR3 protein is CASSYLGRASYEQYF. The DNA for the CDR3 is TGTGCCAGCAGTTACCTTGGCAGGGCCTCCTACGAGCAGTACTTC.

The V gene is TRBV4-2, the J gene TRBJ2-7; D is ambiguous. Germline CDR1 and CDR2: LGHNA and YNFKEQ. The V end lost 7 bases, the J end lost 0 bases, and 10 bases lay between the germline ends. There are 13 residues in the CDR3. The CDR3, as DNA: TGTGCCAGCAAAGGCCGTTTCTCCTACGAGCAGTACTTC. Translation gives CASKGRFSYEQYF.

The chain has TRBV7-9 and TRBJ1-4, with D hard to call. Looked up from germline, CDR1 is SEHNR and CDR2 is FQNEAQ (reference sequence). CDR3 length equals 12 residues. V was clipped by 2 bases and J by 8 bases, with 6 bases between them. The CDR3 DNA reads TGTGCCAGCAGCTTAAGTGGGGAAAAACTGTTTTTT. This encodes CASSLSGEKLFF. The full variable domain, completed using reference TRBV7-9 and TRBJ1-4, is DTGVSQNPRHKITKRGQNVTFRCDPISEHNRLYWYRQTLGQGPEFLTYFQNEAQLEKSRLLSDRFSAERPKGSFSTLEIQRTEQGDSAMYLCASSLSGEKLFFGSGTQLSVL.